A selection of T cell receptor beta chains follows, all from one sample in a study of blood T cell repertoires in COVID-19. Some clones are missing from TCRdb's copy, which holds only in-frame ones; the method was immunoSEQ multiplex PCR. The data contain about 100,000 clones, 90% of them seen just once; the ten biggest clones take up just over 5%. Sequencing was performed on peripheral blood. The receptors stem from a man between 50 and 59 years old with acute or convalescent COVID-19. Both conserved end residues are part of each CDR3. Each record gives: V gene, J gene, CDR3 protein.

TRBV5-4,TRBJ1-2,CASSPTGSVGYTF
TRBV28,TRBJ2-3,CATRGTSVPDTQYF
TRBV6-1,TRBJ1-2,CASSEGQVGYGYTF
TRBV19,TRBJ2-3,CASSIELQRTDTQYF
TRBV11-2,TRBJ2-5,CASSLVRQGQETQYF
TRBV10-2,TRBJ2-7,CASTVQGIDEQYF
TRBV7-2,TRBJ2-2,CASSWGQGTTGELFF
TRBV6-5,TRBJ2-7,CARDREAEQYF
TRBV4-1,TRBJ2-1,CASSQDLALAGGRGSHNEQFF
TRBV6-5,TRBJ1-2,CASRLGQRYGYTF
TRBV5-1,TRBJ1-5,CASSLEGASNQPQHF
TRBV5-6,TRBJ1-2,CASSLVRGKGGYTF
TRBV7-7,TRBJ2-1,CASSLNSWRVPYNEQFF
TRBV10-1,TRBJ2-5,CASSESTSGKETQYF
TRBV10-3,TRBJ2-1,CAISEPSGSSYNEQFF
TRBV6-5,TRBJ2-7,CASSQAQRQYF
TRBV9,TRBJ1-2,CASSVVLTGYGYTF
TRBV7-9,TRBJ2-7,CASSPDRGQGEQYF
TRBV7-2,TRBJ2-5,CASSLAAGWRETQYF
TRBV3-1/TRBV3-2,TRBJ1-2,CASSQGARGDFYGYTF
TRBV25-1,TRBJ2-7,CASSGAGGVGEQYF
TRBV19,TRBJ1-2,CASSIIRPQREGYTF
TRBV27,TRBJ1-5,CASSSRQGGQPQHF
TRBV3-1/TRBV3-2,TRBJ2-7,CASSQISLREYSYEQYF
TRBV18,TRBJ1-4,CASSPGQGFEKLFF
TRBV30,TRBJ2-7,CAWSNPGQKDEQYF
TRBV9,TRBJ2-2,CASSVEGGNTGELFF
TRBV27,TRBJ2-4,CASSSRPGWAKNIQYF
TRBV10-1,TRBJ2-5,CASSESNTGGWQETQYF
TRBV6-5,TRBJ1-2,CASSRDSYGYTF
TRBV6-5,TRBJ2-3,CASSLAGEVDTQYF
TRBV2,TRBJ2-5,CASSPGQGYETQYF
TRBV11-2,TRBJ2-5,CASSLVGGSFGETQYF